This entry lists 7 T cell receptor beta chains sequenced from one sample in a study of CD8 T cells in ankylosing spondylitis. TCRdb re-derived calls from the 5' RACE reads in MiXCR, one entry per CDR3 protein. Found here are 150,000 or so distinct CDR3 sequences, roughly 31% of them singletons; the top ten hold around 6.2%. Input material: synovial fluid, either unsorted or a sorted T cell fraction (not recorded which). The receptor set was obtained from a male donor with ankylosing spondylitis.

This chain uses TRBV4-2 with TRBJ1-6; 10 positions match TRBD1. V dropped 4 bases and J dropped 8; count of bases not matched to a gene: 5. The CDR3 is made up of 15 amino acids. Germline V gene data show CDR1 as LGHNA and CDR2 as YNFKEQ. CDR3 bases: TGTGCCAGCAGCCGGTCCGGGACAGGGGATTCACCCCTCCACTTT. It codes for CASSRSGTGDSPLHF.

This clonotype was observed a few times. V gene TRBV20-1 combines with J gene TRBJ1-3, with D maybe TRBD1 (6 bases). V gave up 5 bases and J gave up 1 base, with 15 bases separating them. CDR3 length equals 15 residues. Per germline, CDR1 DFQATT and CDR2 SNEGSKA (reference sequence). The CDR3, as DNA: TGCAGTGCTGGACAGAGCGGAGGGTCTGGAAACACCATATATTTT. Protein: CSAGQSGGSGNTIYF.

The chain has TRBV3-1 and TRBJ2-7; 8 positions agree with TRBD2. Per germline, CDR1 LGHDT and CDR2 YNNKEL (reference sequence). The J segment lost 9 bases and the V segment lost 5 bases, leaving 21 bases of the junction unmatched. This CDR3 is built from 17 residues. The CDR3: CASSSTSGQGPIRGQYF. The CDR3 nucleotides are TGTGCCAGCAGCTCCACTAGCGGTCAAGGGCCTATACGAGGGCAGTACTTC.

The rearrangement joins TRBV12-5 to TRBJ2-4; 8 bases are shared with TRBD1. Trimming took 4 bases from V and 3 from J; bases not matched to a gene: 11. This CDR3 is built from 17 residues. Germline CDR1 reads LGHNT; CDR2 reads FRNRAP. The CDR3: CASGSPQGEKGKNIQYF. The CDR3 DNA reads TGTGCTAGTGGTTCCCCACAGGGGGAAAAAGGCAAAAACATTCAGTACTTC.

This clonotype showed up many times. The chain recombines TRBV11-2 with TRBJ1-1; no clear D gene. This CDR3 region has 14 residues. V was shortened by 1 base and J by 2 bases, with 8 bases between the two germline ends. Germline CDR1 reads SGHAT; CDR2 reads FQNNGV. CDR3 amino acids: CASSLVGSNTEAFF. For the CDR3, the DNA is TGTGCCAGCAGCTTAGTGGGGTCTAACACTGAAGCTTTCTTT.

The J gene is TRBJ2-5, the V gene TRBV28; D gene uncertain. This CDR3 comprises 13 residues. The germline CDR1 and CDR2 sequences are MDHEN and SYDVKM. V was pared by 3 bases and J by 4 bases, with 9 bases between. CDR3 region: CASSFYTAETQYF. In nucleotides, the CDR3 is TGTGCCAGCAGTTTTTATACAGCAGAGACCCAGTACTTC. The full variable domain, its missing parts supplied by reference TRBV28 and TRBJ2-5, is DVKVTQSSRYLVKRTGEKVFLECVQDMDHENMFWYRQDPGLGLRLIYFSYDVKMKEKGDIPEGYSVSREKKERFSLILESASTNQTSMYLCASSFYTAETQYFGPGTRLLVL.

This chain connects TRBV19 to TRBJ2-5; 9 bases fit TRBD2. CDR1 LNHDA and CDR2 SQIVND come from the germline V gene (reference sequence). The CDR3 has 16 amino acids. V lost 6 bases, J lost 1 base, and 9 bases stayed unmatched. The CDR3 reads CASSPGLAGLQETQYF. CDR3 DNA: TGTGCCAGTAGCCCGGGGCTAGCGGGACTCCAAGAGACCCAGTACTTC.